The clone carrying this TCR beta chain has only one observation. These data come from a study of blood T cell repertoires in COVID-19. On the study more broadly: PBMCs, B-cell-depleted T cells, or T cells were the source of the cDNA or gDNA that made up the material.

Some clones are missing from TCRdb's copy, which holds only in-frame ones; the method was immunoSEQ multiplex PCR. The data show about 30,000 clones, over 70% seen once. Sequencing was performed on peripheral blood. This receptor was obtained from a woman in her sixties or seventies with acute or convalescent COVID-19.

DNA for the CDR3: TGTGCCAGCAGTTCTAGCGGGGGGTACAATGAGCAGTTCTTC. It yields the protein CASSSSGGYNEQFF. This chain connects TRBV6-5 to TRBJ2-1; 11 positions match TRBD2. CDR1 and CDR2 (germline): MNHEY, SVGAGI. J lost 4 bases, V lost 4 bases, and 0 bases had no gene match. This CDR3 is built from 14 residues.